The T cell receptor beta chain under discussion was sequenced for a study of shared clonotypes between healthy human individuals. Naive CD8 cells lacked CD45RO, underwent positive selection for CCR7 and left out terminally differentiated effector memory CD45RA+ cells. CDR3 length: 15 residues. With 5 bases removed from V and 0 bases from J, the gap between germline ends came to 13 bases. From germline, CDR1 is SEHNR and CDR2 FQNEAQ (reference sequence). Clones were sequenced by immunoSEQ multiplex PCR, and TCRdb holds only the in-frame ones, with some missing. The sample lists more than 2 million clones, around 93% occurring once.

The rearrangement joins TRBV7-9 to TRBJ1-2; D not certain. This receptor was obtained from a man between 18 and 35 years old in good health. Some clones in this sample may be carry-over from other donors' samples. The sequenced sample was naive CD8+ T cells from PBMCs. The CDR3 reads CASSPPNGANYGYTF. The CDR3 coding sequence is TGTGCCAGCAGCCCCCCAAATGGAGCTAACTATGGCTACACCTTC.